A single sample gave rise to the 26 T cell receptor beta chains below, sequenced in a study of cytomegalovirus exposure and HLA in healthy donors. The PCR was carried out with 60 Vbeta primers and 13 Jbeta primers. Profiled with immunoSEQ multiplex PCR; TCRdb holds only in-frame clones, not every one. This sample has under 200,000 clones, with roughly 78% found just once. Sequenced input: PBMCs. The receptors here all came from a woman aged 35 to 49 in good health and CMV-seronegative.

In nucleotides, the CDR3 is TGTGCCAGCAGCCATAGCAATCAGCCCCAGCATTTT. Translating gives CASSHSNQPQHF. This chain joins TRBV7-9 and TRBJ1-5, with D unclear. The ends were cut back, 5 bases at V and 0 bases at J, with 2 bases in the middle. This CDR3 contains 12 residues. From germline, CDR1 is SEHNR and CDR2 FQNEAQ (reference sequence). The full variable domain, its missing parts supplied by reference TRBV7-9 and TRBJ1-5, is DTGVSQNPRHKITKRGQNVTFRCDPISEHNRLYWYRQTLGQGPEFLTYFQNEAQLEKSRLLSDRFSAERPKGSFSTLEIQRTEQGDSAMYLCASSHSNQPQHFGDGTRLSIL.

The chain carries TRBV27 and TRBJ2-1; the D is unclear. Germline V CDR1 and CDR2: MNHEY, SMNVEV (reference sequence). Trimming removed 2 bases from V and 6 bases from J, with 11 bases in between. The CDR3 has 14 residues. The CDR3 loop reads CASSLPRGGNEQFF. The CDR3, as DNA: TGTGCCAGCAGTTTACCCCGAGGTGGCAATGAGCAGTTCTTC.

The chain employs TRBV18 and TRBJ2-1; D remains ambiguous. The CDR3 is 15 amino acids. Germline CDR1 and CDR2: KGHSH and LQKENI. V lost 4 bases to trimming and J lost 6 bases, with 16 bases between them. CDR3 residues: CASSQDSSYLNEQFF. The CDR3 DNA sequence: TGTGCCAGCTCACAAGACTCCAGCTACCTCAATGAGCAGTTCTTC.

The J gene is TRBJ2-1, the V gene TRBV5-6; D is unclear. Germline loops: CDR1 SGHDT, CDR2 YYEEEE. The CDR3 totals 12 residues. V was trimmed by 3 bases and J by 9 bases, leaving 10 bases between them. Here the CDR3 reads CASSWASVEQFF. CDR3 nucleotide sequence: TGTGCCAGCAGCTGGGCATCGGTTGAGCAGTTCTTC.

The chain recombines TRBV11-1 with TRBJ2-1; 8 nucleotides match TRBD1. From germline, CDR1 is SGHAT and CDR2 FQDESV (reference sequence). Trimming cost V 5 bases and J 15 bases; bases outside gene matches: 9. The length of the CDR3 is 12 residues. CDR3 residues: CASSLTGGRMFF. For the CDR3, the DNA is TGTGCCAGCAGCCTCACAGGGGGTAGGATGTTCTTC.

This clone occurred a few times. The V gene is TRBV6-1, the J gene TRBJ1-2, with a tentative D call TRBD1 (5 bases). This CDR3 has 16 amino acids. CDR1 is MNHNS, CDR2 SASEGT, per germline. V gave up 1 base and J gave up 6 bases, with 18 bases separating them. CDR3 sequence reads: CASSEGRGRWDHGYTF. The CDR3 nucleotides are TGTGCCAGCAGTGAAGGAAGGGGTCGATGGGATCATGGCTACACCTTC.

The J gene is TRBJ1-2, the V gene TRBV4-2, with 12 positions matching TRBD1. Germline CDR1 LGHNA, CDR2 YNFKEQ. This CDR3 region has 16 residues. V gave up 1 base and J gave up 8 bases; unmatched junction bases: 8. This CDR3 is CASSQAAGTGGLGYTF. The CDR3 DNA reads as TGTGCCAGCAGCCAAGCCGCCGGGACAGGGGGCTTGGGCTACACCTTC.

Only a few counts were recorded for this clone. The chain carries TRBV13 and TRBJ2-7; D perhaps matches TRBD1 (6 bases). Germline CDR1 PRHDT, CDR2 FYEKMQ (reference sequence). Trimming left V 5 bases short and J 4 bases short, with 12 bases between. The CDR3 is 13 residues long. The CDR3 loop reads CASSPQGSYEQYF. CDR3 DNA: TGTGCCAGCAGCCCCCAGGGGAGTTACGAGCAGTACTTC.

The V call is TRBV11-3, the J call TRBJ1-1, with D possibly matching TRBD1 (6 bases). Trimming cost V 6 bases and J 4 bases, with 15 bases left between them. The CDR3 extends over 14 amino acids. Germline loops: CDR1 SGHNT, CDR2 YENEEA. DNA of the CDR3: TGTGCCAGCAGACAACAGGGCCCAGGCACTGAAGCTTTCTTT. It yields the protein CASRQQGPGTEAFF.

J is TRBJ2-5 and V is TRBV23-1, with a possible D match to TRBD1 (6 bases). TRBV23-1 is given ORF status, its function remaining uncertain. V lost 0 bases and J lost 5, with 10 bases in between. The CDR3 is made up of 14 amino acids. DNA for the CDR3: TGCGCCAGCAGTCAATCGGGGGCGGCGGAGACCCAGTACTTC. Residues: CASSQSGAAETQYF.

This chain connects TRBV6-6 to TRBJ1-1, with D unresolved. V lost 2 bases, J lost 1 base, and 5 bases lay in between. Germline V gene sequence: CDR1 MNHNY, CDR2 SVGAGI (reference sequence). The CDR3 is made up of 13 amino acids. The CDR3, as DNA: TGTGCCAGCAGTTACGGGCAGAACACTGAAGCTTTCTTT. Protein sequence: CASSYGQNTEAFF.

The V call is TRBV4-1, the J call TRBJ1-6; 7 positions agree with TRBD1. The CDR3 runs 16 residues. Germline CDR1 and CDR2: MGHRA and YSYEKL. Unmatched junction bases numbered 8, after V lost 0 bases and J lost 9 bases. The CDR3 DNA follows: TGCGCCAGCAGCCAAGATTTACAGGGGTTAGGTTCACCCCTCCACTTT. It is translated as CASSQDLQGLGSPLHF.

The CDR3 bases are TGTGCCAGCAGCTTAAGGGAGGGAGAGACCCAGTACTTC. Translation gives CASSLREGETQYF. This chain uses TRBV7-2 with TRBJ2-5; the match to TRBD2 covers 7 bases. This CDR3 contains 13 residues. Germline CDR1 reads SGHTA; CDR2 reads FQGNSA. The junction had 1 base not matched to a gene; V was cut back by 2 bases and J by 4 bases.

V gene TRBV29-1 combines with J gene TRBJ2-7; possible D gene TRBD1, 5 bases. The CDR3 runs 13 residues. Trimming stripped 6 bases from V and 0 bases from J, with 12 bases between. CDR1 and CDR2 (germline): SQVTM, ANQGSEA. CDR3 DNA sequence: TGCAGCGTCCCAGACAGTAGCTCCTACGAGCAGTACTTC. This translates into CSVPDSSSYEQYF.

The V and J genes are TRBV4-3 and TRBJ2-5, with 8 bases aligning to TRBD2. The CDR3 runs 16 residues. Germline V gene data show CDR1 as LGHNA and CDR2 as YSLEER. V was pared by 0 bases and J by 5 bases, with 8 bases of the junction left unmatched. The CDR3 loop reads CASSQESGGDVETQYF. CDR3 coding DNA: TGCGCCAGCAGCCAAGAGAGCGGGGGAGATGTGGAGACCCAGTACTTC.

CDR3 sequence reads: CASSHRQGNYNEQFF. The CDR3, as DNA: TGCGCCAGCAGCCACCGACAGGGAAACTACAATGAGCAGTTCTTC. This chain joins TRBV4-3 and TRBJ2-1, with 7 bases fitting TRBD1. This CDR3 has 15 amino acids. The V gene end was trimmed by 3 bases and the J gene end by 3 bases; junction bases not matched to a gene: 5. Germline V lookup: CDR1 LGHNA, CDR2 YSLEER.

The chain is built from TRBV7-6 and TRBJ2-2, with 8 nucleotides matching TRBD1. This CDR3 has 18 amino acids. With 5 bases clipped from V and 1 base from J, the junction kept 12 bases outside the gene matches. The germline V gene has CDR1 SGHVS and CDR2 FNYEAQ. The CDR3 here is CASSPVLTGTGNTGELFF. Written as DNA, the CDR3 is TGTGCCAGCAGCCCAGTGTTAACCGGGACAGGGAACACCGGGGAGCTGTTTTTT.

This chain joins TRBV19 and TRBJ2-1; D might be TRBD1 (6 bases). Germline V gene sequence: CDR1 LNHDA, CDR2 SQIVND (reference sequence). CDR3 size: 14 residues. The V and J ends lost 5 bases and 3 bases respectively, with 11 bases between them. The CDR3: CASSPLDSYNEQFF. CDR3 sequence (DNA): TGTGCCAGTAGTCCCTTGGACAGCTACAATGAGCAGTTCTTC.

This chain connects TRBV7-8 to TRBJ2-1, with a tentative D call TRBD2 (5 bases). Deletions cut 6 bases from V and 2 bases from J, with 14 bases between. The CDR3 is 15 amino acids. Germline CDR1 is SGHVS and CDR2 is FQNEAQ. DNA for the CDR3: TGTGCCAGCAGTCCCTTTGGCGGGCCCTACAATGAGCAGTTCTTC. This encodes CASSPFGGPYNEQFF.

This clone was counted between two and nine times. This sample also contains other DNA sequences that code for the same CDR3. The gene calls are TRBV27 and TRBJ2-5; TRBD2 aligns across 9 bases. CDR1 and CDR2 from the germline V gene are MNHEY and SMNVEV (reference sequence). The V and J ends lost 4 bases and 2 bases, in that order; junction bases with no gene match: 2. CDR3 length: 14 amino acids. CDR3 region: CASSSLAGQETQYF. DNA of the CDR3: TGTGCCAGCAGTTCTCTAGCGGGACAAGAGACCCAGTACTTC.

The V call is TRBV4-3, the J call TRBJ2-7; 9 bases align to TRBD2. Germline lookup yields CDR1 LGHNA and CDR2 YSLEER. This CDR3 contains 18 residues. V lost 0 bases and J lost 8; bases outside the gene matches: 17. The CDR3 here is CASSQERGGSGRVGQQYF. The CDR3 DNA follows: TGCGCCAGCAGCCAAGAAAGGGGTGGTAGCGGGAGAGTAGGGCAGCAGTACTTC.

J is TRBJ2-5 and V is TRBV30, with D perhaps matching TRBD2 (5 bases). The DNA end is a closer match to TRBJ2-7, so the J assignment may be wrong. Germline-derived CDR1 and CDR2 are GTSNPN and SVGIG (reference sequence). The CDR3 totals 13 residues. CDR3 amino acids: CAWSLEGPYEQYF. The CDR3, as DNA: TGTGCCTGGAGTCTAGAGGGCCCGTACGAGCAGTACTTC.

The rearrangement joins TRBV5-5 to TRBJ2-7, with TRBD1 identical over 7 bases. Per the germline V gene, CDR1 is SGHKS and CDR2 is YYEKEE (reference sequence). The CDR3 is made up of 12 amino acids. With V trimmed by 2 bases and J by 6 bases, 2 bases remained unmatched. The CDR3 reads CASSLQGSEQYF. The CDR3 region has the DNA TGTGCCAGCAGCTTACAGGGGAGCGAGCAGTACTTC.

The gene calls are TRBV19 and TRBJ1-4, with D possibly matching TRBD1 (5 bases). Germline CDR1 and CDR2: LNHDA and SQIVND (reference sequence). Trimming cost V 3 bases and J 10 bases, with 18 bases left between them. This CDR3 region has 15 residues. CDR3 coding DNA: TGTGCCAGTAGTATGGGGGGGACGGACTTAGGAAAACTGTTTTTT. As protein: CASSMGGTDLGKLFF.

The chain joins TRBV6-5 to TRBJ1-2, with D maybe TRBD1 (6 bases). CDR1 and CDR2 (germline): MNHEY, SVGAGI. V dropped 3 bases and J dropped 2 bases, with 13 bases sitting between them. The CDR3 contains 15 residues. As DNA, the CDR3 is TGTGCCAGCAGTTATTACAGGGAAACGAACTATGGCTACACCTTC. Translation gives CASSYYRETNYGYTF.

The chain combines TRBV6-4 with TRBJ2-1; TRBD1 agrees at 12 bases. The CDR3 is made up of 14 amino acids. V was clipped by 8 bases and J by 7 bases; unmatched bases: 6. Germline CDR1 reads MRHNA; CDR2 reads SNTAGT. The CDR3 DNA follows: TGTGCCAGCCGCGGGACAGGGGGCCAAAATGAGCAGTTCTTC. This sequence encodes CASRGTGGQNEQFF.